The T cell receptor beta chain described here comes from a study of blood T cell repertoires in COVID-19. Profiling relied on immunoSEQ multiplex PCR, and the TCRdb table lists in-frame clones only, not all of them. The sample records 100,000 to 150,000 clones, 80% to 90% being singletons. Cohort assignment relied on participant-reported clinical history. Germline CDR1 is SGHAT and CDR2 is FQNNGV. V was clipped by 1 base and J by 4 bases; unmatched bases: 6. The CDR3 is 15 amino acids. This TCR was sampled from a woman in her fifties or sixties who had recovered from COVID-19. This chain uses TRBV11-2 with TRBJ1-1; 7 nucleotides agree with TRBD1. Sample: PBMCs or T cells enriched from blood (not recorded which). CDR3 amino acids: CASSLARGISTEAFF. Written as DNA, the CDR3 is TGTGCCAGCAGCTTAGCCAGGGGGATTAGCACTGAAGCTTTCTTT.